The entry that follows covers one TCR beta chain sequence. Its specificity is not known. This sample was included in a study of T cell responses to AZD1222 COVID-19 vaccine. Whole-study results and caveats: All repertoire sampling was performed exclusively after the peak T cell response. Increased Spike-specific TCR breadth and depth were observed after two AZD1222 doses.

This CDR3 is built from 17 residues. Germline loops: CDR1 MDHEN, CDR2 SYDVKM. The ends lost 7 bases at V and 3 bases at J; junction bases unmatched: 10. Sequencing used immunoSEQ multiplex PCR; TCRdb keeps in-frame clones, though not all of them. The data contain roughly 120,000 clones, 80% to 90% of them singletons. The receptor was derived from an adult in good health. This specimen consisted of peripheral blood, obtained on day 0 of MenACWY control vaccination. V is TRBV28 and J is TRBJ2-3; TRBD2 aligns across 13 bases. The CDR3: CASTPSGLAGATDTQYF. The CDR3 DNA follows: TGTGCCAGCACCCCCTCAGGACTAGCGGGGGCGACAGATACGCAGTATTTT. The entire variable domain, with the rest obtained from reference TRBV28 and TRBJ2-3, is as follows: DVKVTQSSRYLVKRTGEKVFLECVQDMDHENMFWYRQDPGLGLRLIYFSYDVKMKEKGDIPEGYSVSREKKERFSLILESASTNQTSMYLCASTPSGLAGATDTQYFGPGTRLTVL.